Listed here is a single TCR beta chain. Per the authors' pipeline: Amplification of reference gene primers provided the estimated nucleated cell counts. Measured with immunoSEQ multiplex PCR; TCRdb has only the in-frame clones, and not every one. V and J calls plus clone size are reproduced from that table; the DNA served to infer D and trimming. The sample has under 250,000 clones, around four fifths seen once; the top ten hold more than 6.5%. The CDR3 totals 16 residues. Trimming removed 4 bases from V and 2 bases from J, with 15 bases in between. Looked up from germline, CDR1 is MRHNA and CDR2 is SNTAGT. The entry originates in a study of blood T cell repertoires in COVID-19. At the level of the study: Sites in the United States, Italy and Spain provided acute and convalescent COVID-19 samples. From T cells, B-cell-depleted T cells, or PBMCs came the material, which was cDNA or gDNA.

The specimen sequenced was peripheral blood. This sequence joins TRBV6-4 and TRBJ1-5; the D is unclear. The TCR sequence derives from a man aged 35-49 years with active or convalescent COVID-19. CDR3 in amino acids: CASSASLRRCNQPQHF. The CDR3 DNA reads TGTGCCAGCAGTGCCTCCCTCAGGAGGTGCAATCAGCCCCAGCATTTT.